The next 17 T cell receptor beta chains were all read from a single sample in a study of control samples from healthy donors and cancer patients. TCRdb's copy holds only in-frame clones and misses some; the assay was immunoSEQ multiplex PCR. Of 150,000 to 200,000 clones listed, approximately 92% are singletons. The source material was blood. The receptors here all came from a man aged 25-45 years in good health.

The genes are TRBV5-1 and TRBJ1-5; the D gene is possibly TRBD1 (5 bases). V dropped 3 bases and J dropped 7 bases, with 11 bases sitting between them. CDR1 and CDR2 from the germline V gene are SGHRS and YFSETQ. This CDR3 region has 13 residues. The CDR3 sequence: CASSSGLGQPQHF. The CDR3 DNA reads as TGCGCCAGCAGCTCGGGGCTAGGCCAGCCCCAGCATTTT. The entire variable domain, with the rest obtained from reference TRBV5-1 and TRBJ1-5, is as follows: KAGVTQTPRYLIKTRGQQVTLSCSPISGHRSVSWYQQTPGQGLQFLFEYFSETQRNKGNFPGRFSGRQFSNSRSEMNVSTLELGDSALYLCASSSGLGQPQHFGDGTRLSIL.

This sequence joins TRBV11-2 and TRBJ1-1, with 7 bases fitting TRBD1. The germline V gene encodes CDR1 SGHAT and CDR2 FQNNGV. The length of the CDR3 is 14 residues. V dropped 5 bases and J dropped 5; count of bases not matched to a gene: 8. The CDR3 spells CASSHTGVITEAFF. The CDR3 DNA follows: TGTGCCAGCAGCCACACAGGGGTTATTACTGAAGCTTTCTTT. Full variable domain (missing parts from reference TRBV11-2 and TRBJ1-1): EAGVAQSPRYKIIEKRQSVAFWCNPISGHATLYWYQQILGQGPKLLIQFQNNGVVDDSQLPKDRFSAERLKGVDSTLKIQPAKLEDSAVYLCASSHTGVITEAFFGQGTRLTVV.

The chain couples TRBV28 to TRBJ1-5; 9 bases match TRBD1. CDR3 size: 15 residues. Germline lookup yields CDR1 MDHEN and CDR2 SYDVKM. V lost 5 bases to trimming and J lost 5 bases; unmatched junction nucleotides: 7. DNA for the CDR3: TGTGCCAGCAGTCAACTTCGGACAGGGGATCAGCCCCAGCATTTT. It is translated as CASSQLRTGDQPQHF. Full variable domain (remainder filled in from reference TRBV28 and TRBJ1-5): DVKVTQSSRYLVKRTGEKVFLECVQDMDHENMFWYRQDPGLGLRLIYFSYDVKMKEKGDIPEGYSVSREKKERFSLILESASTNQTSMYLCASSQLRTGDQPQHFGDGTRLSIL.

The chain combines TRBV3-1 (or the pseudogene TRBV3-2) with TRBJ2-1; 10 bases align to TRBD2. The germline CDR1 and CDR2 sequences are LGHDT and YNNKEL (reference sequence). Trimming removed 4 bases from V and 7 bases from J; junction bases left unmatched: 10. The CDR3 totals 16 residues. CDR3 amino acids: CASSPARLAGNNEQFF. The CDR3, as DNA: TGTGCCAGCAGCCCGGCAAGACTAGCGGGTAATAATGAGCAGTTCTTC.

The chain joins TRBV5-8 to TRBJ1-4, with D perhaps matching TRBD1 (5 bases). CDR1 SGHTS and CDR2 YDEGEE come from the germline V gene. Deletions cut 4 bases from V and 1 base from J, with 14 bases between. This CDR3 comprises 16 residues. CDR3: CASSPGTEVTNEKLFF. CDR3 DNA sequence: TGTGCCAGCAGCCCCGGGACCGAAGTAACTAATGAAAAACTGTTTTTT.

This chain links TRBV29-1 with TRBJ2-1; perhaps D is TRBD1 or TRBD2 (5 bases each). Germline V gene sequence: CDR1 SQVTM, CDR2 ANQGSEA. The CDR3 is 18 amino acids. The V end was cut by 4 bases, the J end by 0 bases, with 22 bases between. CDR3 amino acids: CSVGRGAPGPSSYNEQFF. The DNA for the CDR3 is TGCAGCGTTGGTCGGGGAGCCCCGGGACCGAGCTCCTACAATGAGCAGTTCTTC.

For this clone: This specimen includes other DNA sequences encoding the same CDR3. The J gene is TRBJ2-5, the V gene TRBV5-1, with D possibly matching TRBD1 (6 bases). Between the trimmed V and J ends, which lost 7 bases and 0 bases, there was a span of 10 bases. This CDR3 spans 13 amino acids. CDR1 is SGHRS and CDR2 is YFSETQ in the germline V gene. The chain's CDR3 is CASQGSYQETQYF. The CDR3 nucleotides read TGCGCCAGCCAGGGGTCGTACCAAGAGACCCAGTACTTC.

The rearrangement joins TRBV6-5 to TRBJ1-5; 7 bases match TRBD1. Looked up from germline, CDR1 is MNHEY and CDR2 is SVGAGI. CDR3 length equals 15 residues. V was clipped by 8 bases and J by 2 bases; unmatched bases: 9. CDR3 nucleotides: TGTGCCAGCTGGCGACGGGACAGCCGCAATCAGCCCCAGCATTTT. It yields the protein CASWRRDSRNQPQHF.

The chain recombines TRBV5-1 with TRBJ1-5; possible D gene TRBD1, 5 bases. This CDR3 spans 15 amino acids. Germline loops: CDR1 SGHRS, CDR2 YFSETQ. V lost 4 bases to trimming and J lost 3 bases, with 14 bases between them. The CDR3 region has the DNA TGCGCCAGCAGCCAAACCGGGGGATTCAATCAGCCCCAGCATTTT. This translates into CASSQTGGFNQPQHF.

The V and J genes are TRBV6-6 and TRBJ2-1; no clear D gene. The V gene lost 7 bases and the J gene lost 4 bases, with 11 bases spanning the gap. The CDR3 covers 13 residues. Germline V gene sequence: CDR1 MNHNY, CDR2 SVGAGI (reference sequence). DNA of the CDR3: TGTGCCAGCACTCCCGCGGTATACAATGAGCAGTTCTTC. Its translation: CASTPAVYNEQFF.

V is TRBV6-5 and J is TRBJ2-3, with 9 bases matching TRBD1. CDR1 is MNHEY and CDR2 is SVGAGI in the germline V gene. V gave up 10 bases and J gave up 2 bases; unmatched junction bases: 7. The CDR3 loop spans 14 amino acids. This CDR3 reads CAMRTGVPTDTQYF. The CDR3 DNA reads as TGTGCCATGCGGACAGGGGTACCCACAGATACGCAGTATTTT.

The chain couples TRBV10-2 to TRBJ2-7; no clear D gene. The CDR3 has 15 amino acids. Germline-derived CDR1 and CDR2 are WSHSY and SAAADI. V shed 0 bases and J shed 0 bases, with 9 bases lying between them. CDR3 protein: CASSESPASSYEQYF. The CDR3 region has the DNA TGCGCCAGCAGTGAGTCTCCGGCCAGCTCCTACGAGCAGTACTTC.

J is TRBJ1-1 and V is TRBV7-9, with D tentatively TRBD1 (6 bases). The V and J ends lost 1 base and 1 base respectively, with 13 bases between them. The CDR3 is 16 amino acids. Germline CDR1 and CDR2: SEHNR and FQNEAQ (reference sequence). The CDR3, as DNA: TGTGCCAGCAGCTTAGGGTCAGGGGCTGCGAACACTGAAGCTTTCTTT. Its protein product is CASSLGSGAANTEAFF.

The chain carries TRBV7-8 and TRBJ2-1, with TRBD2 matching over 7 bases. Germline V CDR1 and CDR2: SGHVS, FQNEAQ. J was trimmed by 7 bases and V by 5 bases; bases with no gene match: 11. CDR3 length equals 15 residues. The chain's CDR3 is CASSPSSGPWNEQFF. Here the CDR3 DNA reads TGTGCCAGCAGCCCCTCTAGCGGTCCGTGGAATGAGCAGTTCTTC.

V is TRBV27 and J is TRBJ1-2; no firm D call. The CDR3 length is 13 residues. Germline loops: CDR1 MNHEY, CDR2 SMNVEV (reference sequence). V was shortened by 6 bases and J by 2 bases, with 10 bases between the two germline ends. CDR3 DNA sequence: TGTGCCAGCAGCCCAGTTAGGAACTATGGCTACACCTTC. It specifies CASSPVRNYGYTF.

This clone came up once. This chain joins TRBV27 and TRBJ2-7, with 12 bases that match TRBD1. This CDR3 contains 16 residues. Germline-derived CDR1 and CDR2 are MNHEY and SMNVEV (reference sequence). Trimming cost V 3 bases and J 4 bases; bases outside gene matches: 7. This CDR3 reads CASSFSPGQGAYEQYF. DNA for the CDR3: TGTGCCAGCAGTTTTTCACCGGGACAGGGGGCTTACGAGCAGTACTTC.

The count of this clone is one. This chain's CDR3 is CASSGTANTEAFF. The DNA for the CDR3 is TGTGCCAGCAGCGGGACAGCGAACACTGAAGCTTTCTTT. This chain joins TRBV9 and TRBJ1-1; D possibly corresponds to TRBD1 (6 bases). Trimming left V 3 bases short and J 1 base short, with 7 bases between. The CDR3 is 13 residues long. The germline V gene has CDR1 SGDLS and CDR2 YYNGEE.